This T cell receptor beta chain originates from a study of blood T cell repertoires in COVID-19. The wider study: Donors in the United States, Italy and Spain gave samples during acute or convalescent COVID-19. PBMCs, B-cell-depleted T cells, or T cells provided the cDNA or gDNA that made up the material.

Per the original data handling: Estimation of nucleated cell counts relied on the amplification of reference gene primers. Measured with immunoSEQ multiplex PCR; TCRdb has only the in-frame clones, and not every one. The V and J calls and the clone size are those of that table, but D and trimming were determined from the DNA. The repertoire has about 360,000 clones, 70% to 85% of them found once; the top ten carry 0.85% to 1.2%. The CDR3 sequence is 15 residues long. V shed 5 bases and J 7 bases; nucleotides not matched to a gene: 6. The germline V gene encodes CDR1 SSHAT and CDR2 FNYEAQ (reference sequence).

This TCR was sampled from a human donor with acute or convalescent COVID-19. The donor label of this sample is uncertain. The chain joins TRBV7-7 to TRBJ2-1; 12 bases match TRBD1. Sequencing was done on a sample of peripheral blood. The CDR3 region is CASSRGTGGGNEQFF. The CDR3 DNA reads as TGTGCCAGCAGCCGGGGGACAGGGGGCGGGAATGAGCAGTTCTTC.